This is a list of T cell receptor beta chains from one sample in a study of T cell repertoires in cytomegalovirus infection. TCRdb passed the reads through MiXCR, listing each CDR3 protein once. Seen here are some 680,000 distinct CDR3 sequences, approximately 40% observed once, and the top ten hold about 2.8%. The sequencing input was PBMCs. The receptors originated from a human donor in good health (CMV status not recorded). Some clones in this sample may be carry-over from other donors' samples. Both conserved end residues are part of each CDR3. D genes are given only for firm matches. Rows may omit the clone size; those that give it use once, few, many or a size class.

d_call	clone_size	v_call	j_call	cdr3_aa	cdr3_nt
TRBD2	few	TRBV27	TRBJ2-2	CASSPGLAGGRTGELFF	TGTGCCAGCAGCCCGGGACTAGCGGGAGGACGCACCGGGGAGCTGTTTTTT
TRBD1	few	TRBV5-1	TRBJ1-6	CASSVDRAENSPLHF	TGCGCCAGCAGTGTTGACAGGGCCGAGAATTCACCCCTCCACTTT
-	few	TRBV6-2/TRBV6-3	TRBJ1-5	CASSYGGIGNQPQHF	TGTGCCAGCAGTTACGGTGGGATAGGAAATCAGCCCCAGCATTTT
-	-	TRBV7-2	TRBJ1-5	CASSSARVGNQPQHF	TGTGCCAGCAGCTCAGCACGAGTTGGCAATCAGCCCCAGCATTTT
-	-	TRBV4-1	TRBJ2-2	CASSQTGWGTGELFF	TGTGCCAGCAGCCAGACAGGTTGGGGCACCGGGGAGCTGTTTTTT
TRBD1	-	TRBV9	TRBJ1-2	CASSTRTGSANYGYTF	TGTGCCAGCAGCACCCGGACAGGGTCAGCTAACTATGGCTACACCTTC
-	few	TRBV6-6	TRBJ1-2	CASSYRGRDYGYTF	TGTGCCAGCAGTTATAGGGGCAGAGACTATGGCTACACCTTC
TRBD1	few	TRBV28	TRBJ2-7	CASSLPGQFTYEQYF	TGTGCCAGCAGTTTACCGGGACAGTTCACCTACGAGCAGTACTTC
-	many	TRBV7-2	TRBJ1-3	CASSLEGLSGNTIYF	TGTGCCAGCAGCTTAGAGGGCCTCTCTGGAAACACCATATATTTT
-	-	TRBV19	TRBJ1-5	CASSITGKSNQPQHF	TGTGCCAGTAGTATTACTGGGAAAAGCAATCAGCCCCAGCATTTT
TRBD1	-	TRBV6-1	TRBJ2-2	CASRLQGAKAGELFF	TGTGCCAGCAGACTACAGGGGGCAAAGGCCGGGGAGCTGTTTTTT
TRBD1	-	TRBV7-9	TRBJ2-7	CASSSIQGASEQYF	TGTGCCAGCAGCTCTATCCAGGGGGCCTCCGAGCAGTACTTC
-	-	TRBV30	TRBJ1-1	CAWTLADRNTEAFF	TGTGCCTGGACCCTCGCGGACAGGAACACTGAAGCTTTCTTT
-	-	TRBV7-9	TRBJ1-5	CASSLDLGSNQPQHF	TGTGCCAGCAGCTTAGATCTGGGAAGCAATCAGCCCCAGCATTTT
TRBD1	few	TRBV29-1	TRBJ1-2	CSVADRAASYGYTF	TGCAGCGTTGCGGACAGGGCTGCCAGCTATGGCTACACCTTC
-	-	TRBV20-1	TRBJ2-7	CSARSRAYEQYF	TGCAGTGCTAGGTCCAGGGCCTACGAGCAGTACTTC
TRBD1	few	TRBV19	TRBJ1-1	CASRTRFRDRGTEAFF	TGTGCCAGTCGTACCCGCTTCCGGGACAGGGGAACTGAAGCTTTCTTT
-	-	TRBV20-1	TRBJ2-6	CSASGEPVSGANVLTF	TGCAGTGCTTCGGGCGAACCCGTCTCTGGGGCCAACGTCCTGACTTTC
TRBD1	many	TRBV19	TRBJ1-3	CASGQASTDTIYF	TGTGCCAGCGGACAGGCGTCAACGGACACCATATATTTT
-	-	TRBV6-6	TRBJ1-1	CAASLAGETEAFF	TGTGCCGCCAGCTTGGCAGGGGAGACTGAAGCTTTCTTT
TRBD1	-	TRBV11-1	TRBJ2-7	CASSLDLTGAYEQYF	TGTGCCAGCAGCTTAGATTTGACAGGGGCCTACGAGCAGTACTTC
TRBD1	-	TRBV11-1	TRBJ2-6	CASSFGPTGAPSGANVLTF	TGTGCCAGCAGCTTCGGGCCGACAGGGGCCCCCTCTGGGGCCAACGTCCTGACTTTC
-	-	TRBV14	TRBJ2-1	CASSQFRYNEQFF	TGTGCCAGCAGCCAATTCCGGTACAATGAGCAGTTCTTC
TRBD2	-	TRBV19	TRBJ2-1	CASSIGGTSRGNEQFF	TGTGCCAGTAGTATAGGGGGGACTAGCAGGGGGAATGAGCAGTTCTTC
TRBD2	-	TRBV10-3	TRBJ2-7	CAISGDLAGVDEQYF	TGTGCCATCAGTGGCGATCTAGCGGGAGTTGATGAGCAGTACTTC
-	-	TRBV7-3	TRBJ1-1	CASSVFAREDTEAYF	TGTGCCAGCAGCGTATTCGCGAGGGAGGACACTGAAGCTTACTTT
-	-	TRBV7-2	TRBJ1-2	CASSLWGPTGSHTF	TGTGCCAGCAGCTTATGGGGACCCACCGGGAGTCACACCTTC
TRBD2	-	TRBV12-3/TRBV12-4	TRBJ2-2	CASSLQRERKTGELFF	TGTGCCAGCAGTCTTCAGCGGGAGAGGAAAACCGGGGAGCTGTTTTTT
TRBD1	-	TRBV7-8	TRBJ1-3	CARSSRGGGISGNTIYF	TGTGCCAGAAGCTCGCGGGGAGGGGGCATCTCTGGAAACACCATATATTTT
-	-	TRBV29-1	TRBJ1-2	CSVEDRVDSNYGYTF	TGCAGCGTTGAAGATCGAGTCGATTCTAACTATGGCTACACCTTC
TRBD1	-	TRBV7-2	TRBJ2-1	CASIVGGQGGNEQFF	TGTGCCAGCATCGTGGGGGGACAGGGAGGAAATGAGCAGTTCTTC
TRBD2	many	TRBV7-2	TRBJ2-3	CASSQGLARTDTQYF	TGTGCCAGCAGCCAGGGACTAGCTCGGACAGATACGCAGTATTTT
TRBD2	-	TRBV6-2/TRBV6-3	TRBJ2-7	CASSYPNRGWREAAVPDEQYF	TGTGCCAGCAGTTACCCCAACCGGGGGTGGCGGGAGGCCGCCGTTCCTGACGAGCAGTACTTC
TRBD2	few	TRBV6-5	TRBJ2-1	CASRLGLAGANEQFF	TGTGCCAGCCGACTCGGACTAGCGGGAGCCAATGAGCAGTTCTTC
-	few	TRBV11-1	TRBJ2-3	CASSQQGTDTQYF	TGTGCCAGCAGCCAACAGGGAACAGATACGCAGTATTTT
-	few	TRBV7-6	TRBJ2-7	CASSPGTLLYEQYF	TGTGCCAGCAGCCCGGGGACCCTCCTCTACGAGCAGTACTTC
TRBD2	few	TRBV10-3	TRBJ2-3	CAISGTSGSRDTDTQYF	TGTGCCATCAGTGGCACTAGCGGGAGTCGCGACACAGATACGCAGTATTTT
-	-	TRBV5-1	TRBJ2-5	CASSLGAGEYQETQYF	TGCGCCAGCAGCTTGGGGGCAGGAGAGTACCAAGAGACCCAGTACTTC
-	many	TRBV6-1	TRBJ2-6	CASSPGNSGANVLTF	TGTGCCAGCAGTCCCGGGAACTCTGGGGCCAACGTCCTGACTTTC
-	few	TRBV4-1	TRBJ1-4	CASSPQGKRNEKLFF	TGCGCCAGCAGCCCCCAGGGGAAAAGGAATGAAAAACTGTTTTTT
TRBD1	-	TRBV5-4	TRBJ2-7	CASSRGTGSDEQYF	TGTGCCAGCAGCCGGGGGACAGGATCAGACGAGCAGTACTTC